A single sample is the source of the 18 T cell receptor beta chains below, sequenced in a study of T cell responses to AZD1222 COVID-19 vaccine. Profiling relied on immunoSEQ multiplex PCR, and the TCRdb table lists in-frame clones only, not all of them. The sample totals about 140,000 clones; its top ten clones hold 2% to 2.5%. The sequenced sample was peripheral blood. The source is an adult in good health.

The chain uses TRBV19 and TRBJ2-1; 8 bases match TRBD2. The CDR3 is 17 amino acids. Trimming at V came to 5 bases and at J to 4 bases, leaving 13 bases not matched to a gene. Germline V gene sequence: CDR1 LNHDA, CDR2 SQIVND (reference sequence). CDR3 in DNA: TGTGCCAGTAGTCTCCTTTCGGGGGGGAGCCTTTACAATGAGCAGTTCTTC. Residues: CASSLLSGGSLYNEQFF.

In DNA form, the CDR3 reads TGTGCCAGCAGTGAAAGAAGGTACTACCAGGACTACACCTTC. Encoded protein: CASSERRYYQDYTF. The chain has TRBV6-1 and TRBJ1-2, with D uncertain. Deletions cut 2 bases from V and 10 bases from J, with 17 bases between. The CDR3 has 14 amino acids. The germline CDR1 and CDR2 sequences are MNHNS and SASEGT.

The genes are TRBV4-1 and TRBJ1-1, with D unresolved. Germline V CDR1 and CDR2: MGHRA, YSYEKL. V lost 1 base and J lost 0, with 12 bases in between. This CDR3 comprises 16 residues. For the CDR3, the DNA is TGCGCCAGCAGCCAAGTCCCCGTGGTATTGAACACTGAAGCTTTCTTT. Encoded protein: CASSQVPVVLNTEAFF.

This chain joins TRBV9 and TRBJ1-6, with TRBD1 matching over 7 bases. Germline V gene sequence: CDR1 SGDLS, CDR2 YYNGEE. After removal of 4 bases from V and 7 bases from J, the junction contained 8 bases not matched to a gene. The CDR3 has 15 residues. The CDR3 is CASSPQGGTNSPLHF. The CDR3 coding sequence is TGTGCCAGCAGCCCCCAGGGGGGGACAAATTCACCCCTCCACTTT.

V and J are TRBV19 and TRBJ2-3; 7 positions agree with TRBD1. V shed 3 bases and J 2 bases; nucleotides not matched to a gene: 5. CDR3 size: 15 residues. Per the germline V gene, CDR1 is LNHDA and CDR2 is SQIVND (reference sequence). CDR3 in amino acids: CASSMNRGDTDTQYF. The CDR3 DNA reads as TGTGCCAGTAGTATGAACAGGGGAGACACAGATACGCAGTATTTT.

The CDR3 spells CASSPRGEGTGELFF. CDR3 bases: TGTGCCAGCAGCCCCAGGGGTGAGGGTACCGGGGAGCTGTTTTTT. This rearrangement joins TRBV7-6 to TRBJ2-2; tentative D call: TRBD1 (6 bases). Germline CDR1 is SGHVS and CDR2 is FNYEAQ. This CDR3 is built from 15 residues. The germline V and J ends were trimmed by 5 bases and 5 bases, with 15 bases remaining between them.

V and J are TRBV5-1 and TRBJ1-1; possible D gene TRBD1, 6 bases. In germline, CDR1 is SGHRS, CDR2 YFSETQ. The CDR3 has 13 residues. Trimming removed 7 bases from V and 2 bases from J, with 12 bases in between. Written as DNA, the CDR3 is TGCGCCAGCTCCGGACAGATTAACACTGAAGCTTTCTTT. It encodes CASSGQINTEAFF.

This chain uses TRBV6-5 with TRBJ1-2; unclear D gene. Germline CDR1 is MNHEY and CDR2 is SVGAGI. Trimming cost V 6 bases and J 3 bases, with 5 bases left between them. This CDR3 is 11 amino acids long. The CDR3 sequence: CASSGYYGYTF. The CDR3, as DNA: TGTGCCAGCAGCGGGTACTATGGCTACACCTTC.

The chain joins TRBV30 to TRBJ1-1, with TRBD1 identical over 7 bases. After removal of 5 bases from V and 4 bases from J, the junction contained 7 bases not matched to a gene. Germline V gene lookup returns CDR1 GTSNPN and CDR2 SVGIG (reference sequence). The CDR3 runs 13 residues. The CDR3 bases are TGTGCCTGGGAACGACAGGGCGGCACTGAAGCTTTCTTT. This codes for CAWERQGGTEAFF.

The rearrangement links TRBV19 to TRBJ1-6; D gene ambiguous. Trimming took off 2 bases at V and 10 bases at J, with 30 bases between the two ends. Germline CDR1 reads LNHDA; CDR2 reads SQIVND (reference sequence). The CDR3 is 20 amino acids. The CDR3 DNA is TGTGCCAGTAGTATAACGGAATGGAGGCCGCCAAACCGGCCGGGGTCACCCCTCCACTTT. Protein sequence: CASSITEWRPPNRPGSPLHF. Using reference TRBV19 and TRBJ1-6 for the parts outside the CDR3, the full variable domain is DGGITQSPKYLFRKEGQNVTLSCEQNLNHDAMYWYRQDPGQGLRLIYYSQIVNDFQKGDIAEGYSVSREKKESFPLTVTSAQKNPTAFYLCASSITEWRPPNRPGSPLHFGNGTRLTVT.

This chain joins TRBV7-9 and TRBJ2-2, with D unresolved. Trimming removed 6 bases at V and 2 bases at J, with 10 bases between. This CDR3 has 14 amino acids. The germline V gene has CDR1 SEHNR and CDR2 FQNEAQ (reference sequence). CDR3 region: CASRLQPNTGELFF. CDR3 bases: TGTGCCAGCAGGCTACAGCCAAACACCGGGGAGCTGTTTTTT.

The J gene is TRBJ2-7, the V gene TRBV6-6; the match to TRBD2 covers 9 bases. The CDR3 is 15 amino acids. V shed 4 bases, J shed 0 bases, and the junction held 4 bases outside the gene matches. The germline V gene has CDR1 MNHNY and CDR2 SVGAGI (reference sequence). CDR3 in amino acids: CASSFAGGPSYEQYF. The DNA for the CDR3 is TGTGCCAGCAGTTTCGCGGGGGGGCCCTCCTACGAGCAGTACTTC.

CDR3 in DNA: TGTGCCAGCAGTTTTGCAGCGGGAAACTACGAGCAGTACTTC. This codes for CASSFAAGNYEQYF. The rearrangement joins TRBV28 to TRBJ2-7; TRBD2 matches 7 bases. V gave up 3 bases and J gave up 3 bases; unmatched junction bases: 5. The CDR3 is made up of 14 amino acids. CDR1 MDHEN and CDR2 SYDVKM come from the germline V gene.

The rearrangement links TRBV11-3 to TRBJ2-5, with D unclear. The V end lost 1 base, the J end lost 4 bases, and 4 bases lay between the germline ends. Germline V gene sequence: CDR1 SGHNT, CDR2 YENEEA. This CDR3 comprises 12 residues. CDR3 in DNA: TGTGCCAGCAGCTTAGTGCGAGAGACCCAGTACTTC. It specifies CASSLVRETQYF.

The V gene is TRBV5-4, the J gene TRBJ2-7; possible D gene TRBD2, 6 bases. The CDR3 sequence is 15 residues long. Germline CDR1 is SGHNT and CDR2 is YYREEE (reference sequence). V was clipped by 4 bases and J by 2 bases, with 16 bases between them. CDR3 residues: CASSALGGNTYEQYF. CDR3 DNA sequence: TGTGCCAGCAGCGCCCTGGGGGGAAACACCTACGAGCAGTACTTC. The complete variable domain, with remaining parts taken from reference TRBV5-4 and TRBJ2-7, reads ETGVTQSPTHLIKTRGQQVTLRCSSQSGHNTVSWYQQALGQGPQFIFQYYREEENGRGNFPPRFSGLQFPNYSSELNVNALELDDSALYLCASSALGGNTYEQYFGPGTRLTVT.

V is TRBV30 and J is TRBJ1-5; the D gene is possibly TRBD1 (6 bases). V lost 0 bases, J lost 6 bases, and 9 bases lay in between. The CDR3 is 13 residues long. CDR1 is GTSNPN, CDR2 SVGIG, per germline (reference sequence). CDR3 coding DNA: TGTGCCTGGAGTGTACAGGGAGGTCAGCCCCAGCATTTT. Translated: CAWSVQGGQPQHF.

The rearrangement links TRBV10-3 to TRBJ2-7, with 10 nucleotides matching TRBD2. Germline assignment: CDR1 ENHRY and CDR2 SYGVKD. This CDR3 is built from 15 residues. Unmatched junction bases numbered 8, after V lost 3 bases and J lost 6 bases. The CDR3 here is CAISDLAGGNSEQYF. The CDR3 nucleotides are TGTGCCATCAGTGACTTAGCGGGGGGCAACTCCGAGCAGTACTTC.

This chain links TRBV27 with TRBJ2-7; D ambiguous. The CDR3 is 13 amino acids. V lost 3 bases, J lost 6 bases, and 12 bases lay in between. Germline loops: CDR1 MNHEY, CDR2 SMNVEV (reference sequence). CDR3 in amino acids: CASSLSRPGEQYF. The CDR3 DNA is TGTGCCAGCAGTTTGTCACGGCCTGGCGAGCAGTACTTC.